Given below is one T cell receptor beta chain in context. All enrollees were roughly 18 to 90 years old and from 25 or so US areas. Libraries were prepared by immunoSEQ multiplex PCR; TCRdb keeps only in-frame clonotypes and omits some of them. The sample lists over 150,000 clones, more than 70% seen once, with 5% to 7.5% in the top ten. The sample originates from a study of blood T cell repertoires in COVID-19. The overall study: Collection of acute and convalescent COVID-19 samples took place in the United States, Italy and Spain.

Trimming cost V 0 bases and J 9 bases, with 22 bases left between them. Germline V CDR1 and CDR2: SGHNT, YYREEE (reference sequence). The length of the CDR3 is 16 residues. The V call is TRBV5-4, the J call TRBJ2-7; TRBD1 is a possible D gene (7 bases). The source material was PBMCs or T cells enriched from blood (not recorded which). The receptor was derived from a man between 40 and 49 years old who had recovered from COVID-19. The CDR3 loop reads CASSLGTSGGRFVQYF. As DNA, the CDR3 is TGTGCCAGCAGCTTGGGGACCTCAGGGGGGAGGTTCGTGCAGTACTTC.